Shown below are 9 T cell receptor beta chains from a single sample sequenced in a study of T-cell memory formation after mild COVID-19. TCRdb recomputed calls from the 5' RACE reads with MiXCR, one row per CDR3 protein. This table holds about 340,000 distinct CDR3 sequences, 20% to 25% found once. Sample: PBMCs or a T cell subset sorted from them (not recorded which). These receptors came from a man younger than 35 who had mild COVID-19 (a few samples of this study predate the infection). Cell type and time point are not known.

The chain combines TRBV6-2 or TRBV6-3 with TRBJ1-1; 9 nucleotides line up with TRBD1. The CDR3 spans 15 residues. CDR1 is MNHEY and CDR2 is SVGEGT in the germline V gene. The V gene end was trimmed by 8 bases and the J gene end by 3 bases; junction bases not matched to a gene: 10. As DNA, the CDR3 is TGTGCCAGCCAAGACCCGGGACAGGGTTACACTGAAGCTTTCTTT. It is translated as CASQDPGQGYTEAFF.

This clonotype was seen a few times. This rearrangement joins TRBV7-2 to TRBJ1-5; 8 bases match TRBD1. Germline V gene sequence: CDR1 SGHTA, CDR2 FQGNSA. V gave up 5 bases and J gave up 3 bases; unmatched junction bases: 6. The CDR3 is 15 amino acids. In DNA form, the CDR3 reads TGTGCCAGCAGCCTACAGGGGGATGACAATCAGCCCCAGCATTTT. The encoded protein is CASSLQGDDNQPQHF.

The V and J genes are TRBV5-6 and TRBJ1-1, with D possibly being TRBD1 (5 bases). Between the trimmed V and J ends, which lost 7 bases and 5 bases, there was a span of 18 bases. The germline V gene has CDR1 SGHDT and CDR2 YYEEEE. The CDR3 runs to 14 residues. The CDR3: CASGVGGTGTEAFF. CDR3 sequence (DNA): TGTGCCAGCGGAGTGGGGGGAACAGGAACTGAAGCTTTCTTT.

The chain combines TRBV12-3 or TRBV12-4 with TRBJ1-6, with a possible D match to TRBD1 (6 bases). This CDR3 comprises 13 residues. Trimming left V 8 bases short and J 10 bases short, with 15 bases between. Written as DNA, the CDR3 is TGTGCCAGCGGGACACAGGGTCTGTCACCCCTCCACTTT. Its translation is CASGTQGLSPLHF.

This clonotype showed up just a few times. The CDR3 nucleotides read TGTGCCAGCAGCCCCGGGGCCCTTTTTACGCAGTATTTT. Translating it yields CASSPGALFTQYF. The chain carries TRBV7-2 and TRBJ2-3; D tentatively reads TRBD1 or TRBD2 (5 bases each). V lost 5 bases and J 8 bases, leaving 14 bases between the germline ends. The CDR3 length is 13 residues. From germline, CDR1 is SGHTA and CDR2 FQGNSA.

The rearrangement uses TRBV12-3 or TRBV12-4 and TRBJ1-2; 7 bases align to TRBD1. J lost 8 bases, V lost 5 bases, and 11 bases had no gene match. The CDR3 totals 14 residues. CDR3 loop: CASSPGTVRIGYTF. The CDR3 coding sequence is TGTGCCAGCAGTCCCGGGACAGTAAGGATAGGCTACACCTTC.

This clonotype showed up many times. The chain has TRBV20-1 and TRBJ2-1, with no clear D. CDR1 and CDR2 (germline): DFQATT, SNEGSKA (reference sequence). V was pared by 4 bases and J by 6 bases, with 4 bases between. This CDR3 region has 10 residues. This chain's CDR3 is CSATSNEQFF. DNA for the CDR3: TGCAGTGCTACGAGCAATGAGCAGTTCTTC.

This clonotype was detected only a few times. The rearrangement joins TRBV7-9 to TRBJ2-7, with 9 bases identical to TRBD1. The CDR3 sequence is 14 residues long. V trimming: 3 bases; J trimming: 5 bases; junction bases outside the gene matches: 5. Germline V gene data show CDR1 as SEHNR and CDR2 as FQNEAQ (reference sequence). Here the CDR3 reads CASSFGTGRNEQYV. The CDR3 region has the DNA TGTGCCAGCAGCTTCGGGACAGGGAGGAACGAGCAGTACGTC.

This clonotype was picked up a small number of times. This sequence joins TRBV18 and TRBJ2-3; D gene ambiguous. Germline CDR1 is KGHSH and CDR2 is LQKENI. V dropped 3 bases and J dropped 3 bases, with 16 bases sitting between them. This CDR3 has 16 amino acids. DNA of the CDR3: TGTGCCAGCTCACCGCGCTCCGTGGTCAGGACAGATACGCAGTATTTT. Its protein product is CASSPRSVVRTDTQYF.